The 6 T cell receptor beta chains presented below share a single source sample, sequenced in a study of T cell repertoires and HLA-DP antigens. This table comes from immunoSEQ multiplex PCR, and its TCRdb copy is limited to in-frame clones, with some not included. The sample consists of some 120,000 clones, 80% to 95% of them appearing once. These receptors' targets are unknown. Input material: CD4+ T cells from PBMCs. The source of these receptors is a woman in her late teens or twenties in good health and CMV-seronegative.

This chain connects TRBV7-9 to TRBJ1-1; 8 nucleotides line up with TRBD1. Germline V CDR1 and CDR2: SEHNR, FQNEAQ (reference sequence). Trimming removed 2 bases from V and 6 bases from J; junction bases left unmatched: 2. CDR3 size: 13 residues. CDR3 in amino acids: CASSLQQGAEAFF. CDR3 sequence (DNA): TGTGCCAGCAGCTTACAACAGGGGGCTGAAGCTTTCTTT.

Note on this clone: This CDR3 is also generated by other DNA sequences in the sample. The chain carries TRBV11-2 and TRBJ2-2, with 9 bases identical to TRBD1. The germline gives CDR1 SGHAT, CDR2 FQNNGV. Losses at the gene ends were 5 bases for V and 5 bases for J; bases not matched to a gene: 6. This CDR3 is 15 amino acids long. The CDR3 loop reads CASSPQGANTGELFF. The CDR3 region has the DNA TGTGCCAGCAGCCCACAGGGGGCAAATACCGGGGAGCTGTTTTTT.

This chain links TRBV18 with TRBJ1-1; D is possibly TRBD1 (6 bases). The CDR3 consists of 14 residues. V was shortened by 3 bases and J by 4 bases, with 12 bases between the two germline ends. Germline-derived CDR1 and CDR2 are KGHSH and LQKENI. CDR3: CASSPQGLGTEAFF. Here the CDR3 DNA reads TGTGCCAGCTCACCCCAGGGGCTCGGCACTGAAGCTTTCTTT. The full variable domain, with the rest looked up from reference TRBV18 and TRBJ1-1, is NAGVMQNPRHLVRRRGQEARLRCSPMKGHSHVYWYRQLPEEGLKFMVYLQKENIIDESGMPKERFSAEFPKEGPSILRIQQVVRGDSAAYFCASSPQGLGTEAFFGQGTRLTVV.

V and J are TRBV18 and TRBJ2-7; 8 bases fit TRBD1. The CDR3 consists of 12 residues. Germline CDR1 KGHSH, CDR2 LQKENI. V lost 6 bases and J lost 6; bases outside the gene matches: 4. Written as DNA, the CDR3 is TGTGCCAGCTCTTCGACAGGGGTCGAGCAGTACGTC. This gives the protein CASSSTGVEQYV.

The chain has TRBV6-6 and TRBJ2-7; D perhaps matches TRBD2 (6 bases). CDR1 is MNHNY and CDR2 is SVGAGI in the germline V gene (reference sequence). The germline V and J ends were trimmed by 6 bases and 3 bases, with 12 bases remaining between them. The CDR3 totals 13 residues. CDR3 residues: CASSLGLFYEQYF. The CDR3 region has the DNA TGTGCCAGCAGCCTGGGACTTTTCTACGAGCAGTACTTC.

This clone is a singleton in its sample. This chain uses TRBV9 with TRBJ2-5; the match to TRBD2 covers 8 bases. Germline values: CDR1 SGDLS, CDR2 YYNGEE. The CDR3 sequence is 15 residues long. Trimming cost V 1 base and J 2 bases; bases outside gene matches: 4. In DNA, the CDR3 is TGTGCCAGCAGCGTATCAACTAGCGGTCAAGAGACCCAGTACTTC. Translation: CASSVSTSGQETQYF.